A selection of T cell receptor beta chains follows, all from one sample in a study of CD8+CD57+ T cells in acquired aplastic anemia. TCRdb recomputed calls from the reads with MiXCR, one row per CDR3 protein. The table has 150,000 to 200,000 distinct CDR3 sequences, approximately 45% seen once. Material: sorted CD4+, CD8+, or CD8+CD57+ T cells (not recorded which) from PBMCs. These receptors were collected from a human donor in good health. CDR3s include the opening cysteine and the closing phenylalanine or tryptophan. D genes are given only for firm matches. Clone size appears in some rows only: once, few, many, or a class for an expanded clone.

d_call	v_call	clone_size	j_call	cdr3_aa	cdr3_nt
NA	TRBV18	few	TRBJ1-5	CASSPRDDQPQHF	TGTGCCAGCTCACCTCGAGACGACCAGCCCCAGCATTTT
TRBD2	TRBV24-1	many	TRBJ2-3	CATSDSPGSGRMSDTQYF	TGTGCCACCAGTGATTCCCCCGGGAGCGGGAGGATGTCAGATACGCAGTATTTT
TRBD2	TRBV9	NA	TRBJ2-5	CASSVGGEGETQYF	TGTGCCAGCAGCGTAGGAGGGGAGGGCGAGACCCAGTACTTC
NA	TRBV20-1	NA	TRBJ2-5	CSASGQGIETQYF	TGCAGTGCTAGCGGTCAGGGGATTGAGACCCAGTACTTC
NA	TRBV9	NA	TRBJ2-5	CASSELPIQETQYF	TGTGCCAGCAGCGAATTACCCATCCAAGAGACCCAGTACTTC
NA	TRBV24-1	NA	TRBJ2-3	CATSDWTDSTDTQYF	TGTGCCACCAGTGATTGGACAGACAGCACAGATACGCAGTATTTT
TRBD2	TRBV7-8	NA	TRBJ2-7	CASSIISGGAAYEQYF	TGTGCCAGCAGCATCATAAGCGGGGGGGCCGCGTACGAGCAGTACTTC
TRBD1	TRBV2	NA	TRBJ2-7	CATIRDRGRYEQYF	TGTGCTACCATCCGGGACAGGGGTCGCTACGAGCAGTACTTC
NA	TRBV7-3	NA	TRBJ2-3	CASSPTSFGTQYF	TGTGCCAGCAGCCCAACTAGTTTCGGTACGCAGTATTTT
NA	TRBV19	NA	TRBJ1-1	CASSNGEAFF	TGTGCCAGTAGTAACGGTGAAGCTTTCTTT
NA	TRBV5-4	NA	TRBJ1-6	CASSLVESNSPLHF	TGTGCCAGCAGCTTGGTAGAATCTAATTCACCCCTCCACTTT
TRBD2	TRBV15	many	TRBJ2-1	CATSRPIGTSGSSEQFF	TGTGCCACCAGCAGACCCATCGGGACTAGCGGGAGCAGTGAGCAGTTCTTC
NA	TRBV12-3/TRBV12-4	many	TRBJ1-5	CASSFVSNQPQHF	TGTGCCAGCAGTTTTGTTAGCAATCAGCCCCAGCATTTT
NA	TRBV27	NA	TRBJ2-1	CASSLKRQAYSYNEQFF	TGTGCCAGCAGTTTAAAGCGGCAGGCGTATTCCTACAATGAGCAGTTCTTC
NA	TRBV12-3/TRBV12-4	few	TRBJ2-7	CASSLAQRYEQYF	TGTGCCAGCAGTTTAGCGCAGCGCTACGAGCAGTACTTC
NA	TRBV12-3/TRBV12-4	NA	TRBJ1-5	CASSLISPGRGEPQHF	TGTGCCAGCAGTTTAATTTCACCGGGTCGGGGGGAGCCCCAGCATTTT
NA	TRBV5-6	few	TRBJ1-2	CASSLQTPGPYGYTF	TGTGCCAGCAGCTTACAGACGCCGGGTCCCTATGGCTACACCTTC
NA	TRBV4-2	many	TRBJ2-7	CASSQDRTSFQEQYF	TGTGCCAGCAGCCAAGATCGTACTAGTTTTCAGGAGCAGTACTTC
NA	TRBV7-8	many	TRBJ2-5	CASSLRQGSLETQYF	TGTGCCAGCAGCTTAAGGCAGGGGAGTCTGGAGACCCAGTACTTC
NA	TRBV12-3/TRBV12-4	many	TRBJ1-6	CASRRTVYNSPLHF	TGTGCCAGCAGACGGACAGTCTATAATTCACCCCTCCACTTT
NA	TRBV5-1	NA	TRBJ2-3	CASRGETSTDTQYF	TGCGCCAGCAGAGGGGAGACTAGCACAGATACGCAGTATTTT
TRBD1	TRBV20-1	many	TRBJ1-6	CSGRTGGYNSPLHF	TGCAGTGGTAGGACAGGGGGATATAATTCACCCCTCCACTTT
TRBD2	TRBV25-1	NA	TRBJ2-7	CASSLDLAGGSEQYF	TGTGCCAGCAGCTTAGATCTAGCGGGAGGATCCGAGCAGTACTTC
TRBD2	TRBV3-1	NA	TRBJ2-5	CASSQRRRGDKETQYF	TGTGCCAGCAGCCAACGTAGGCGGGGGGATAAAGAGACCCAGTACTTC
NA	TRBV12-3/TRBV12-4	many	TRBJ1-3	CASSPRHISGNTIYF	TGTGCCAGCAGTCCAAGACACATCTCTGGAAACACCATATATTTT
TRBD1	TRBV12-3/TRBV12-4	NA	TRBJ1-1	CASSLYRGAEAFF	TGTGCCAGCAGCCTCTACAGGGGTGCTGAAGCTTTCTTT